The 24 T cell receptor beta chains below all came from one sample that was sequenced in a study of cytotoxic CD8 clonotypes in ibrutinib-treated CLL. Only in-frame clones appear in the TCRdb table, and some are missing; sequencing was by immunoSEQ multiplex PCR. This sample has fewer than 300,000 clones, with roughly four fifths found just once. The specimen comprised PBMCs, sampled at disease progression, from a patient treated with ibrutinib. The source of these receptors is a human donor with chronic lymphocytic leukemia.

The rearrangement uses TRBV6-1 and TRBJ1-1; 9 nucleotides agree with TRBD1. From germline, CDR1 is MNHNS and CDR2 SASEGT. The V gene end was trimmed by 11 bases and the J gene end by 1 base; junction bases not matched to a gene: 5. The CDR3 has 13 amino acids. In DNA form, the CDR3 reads TGTGCCGGAGACAGGGGGAGGAACACTGAAGCTTTCTTT. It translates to CAGDRGRNTEAFF.

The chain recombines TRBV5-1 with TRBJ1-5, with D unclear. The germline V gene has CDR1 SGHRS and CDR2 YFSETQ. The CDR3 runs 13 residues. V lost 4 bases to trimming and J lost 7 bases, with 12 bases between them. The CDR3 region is CASSPNHGQPQHF. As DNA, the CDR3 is TGCGCCAGCAGCCCCAATCATGGGCAGCCCCAGCATTTT.

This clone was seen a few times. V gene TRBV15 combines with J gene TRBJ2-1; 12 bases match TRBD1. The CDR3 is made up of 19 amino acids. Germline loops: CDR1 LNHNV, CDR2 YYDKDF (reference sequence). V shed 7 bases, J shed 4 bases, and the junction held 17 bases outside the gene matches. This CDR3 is CATTSGVFGTGGKYNEQFF. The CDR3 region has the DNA TGTGCCACCACCTCTGGGGTGTTCGGGACAGGGGGCAAGTACAATGAGCAGTTCTTC.

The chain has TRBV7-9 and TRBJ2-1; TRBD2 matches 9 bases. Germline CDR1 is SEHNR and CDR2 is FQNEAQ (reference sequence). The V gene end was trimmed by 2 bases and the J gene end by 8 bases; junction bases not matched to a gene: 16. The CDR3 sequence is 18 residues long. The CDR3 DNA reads TGTGCCAGCAGCTTATCGAATAATGGACTAGCGAGTATGGATGAGCAGTTCTTC. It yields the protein CASSLSNNGLASMDEQFF.

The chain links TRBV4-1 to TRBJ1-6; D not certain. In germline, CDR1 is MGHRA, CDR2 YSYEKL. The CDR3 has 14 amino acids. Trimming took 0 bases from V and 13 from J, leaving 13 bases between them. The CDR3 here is CASSQELREEPLHF. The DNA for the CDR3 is TGCGCCAGCAGCCAAGAACTTCGGGAGGAGCCCCTCCACTTT.

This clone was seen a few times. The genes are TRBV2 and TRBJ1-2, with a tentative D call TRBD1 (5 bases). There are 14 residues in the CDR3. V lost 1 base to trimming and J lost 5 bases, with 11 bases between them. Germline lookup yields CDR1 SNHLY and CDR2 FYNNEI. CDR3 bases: TGTGCCAGCAGTGAAGGCAGAAAGGGGTATGGCTACACCTTC. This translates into CASSEGRKGYGYTF.

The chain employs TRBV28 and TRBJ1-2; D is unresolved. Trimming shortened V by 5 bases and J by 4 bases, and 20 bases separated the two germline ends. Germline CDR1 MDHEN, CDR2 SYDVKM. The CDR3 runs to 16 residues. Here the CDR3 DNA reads TGTGCCAGCAGTCCACGACCTGTGAGACACCCCTATGGCTACACCTTC. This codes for CASSPRPVRHPYGYTF.

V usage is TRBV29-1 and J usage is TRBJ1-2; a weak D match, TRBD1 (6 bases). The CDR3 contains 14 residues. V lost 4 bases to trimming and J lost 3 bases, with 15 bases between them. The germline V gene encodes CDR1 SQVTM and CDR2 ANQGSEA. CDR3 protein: CSVVDSFHYYGYTF. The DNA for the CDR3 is TGCAGCGTTGTGGACAGCTTTCACTACTATGGCTACACCTTC.

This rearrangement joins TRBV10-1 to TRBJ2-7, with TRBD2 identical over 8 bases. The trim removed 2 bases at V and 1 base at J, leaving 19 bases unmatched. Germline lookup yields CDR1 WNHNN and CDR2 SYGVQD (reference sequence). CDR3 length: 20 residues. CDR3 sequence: CASSELAEGIAGPDSYEQYF. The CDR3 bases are TGCGCCAGCAGTGAGCTTGCCGAGGGGATAGCGGGGCCTGATTCCTACGAGCAGTACTTC.

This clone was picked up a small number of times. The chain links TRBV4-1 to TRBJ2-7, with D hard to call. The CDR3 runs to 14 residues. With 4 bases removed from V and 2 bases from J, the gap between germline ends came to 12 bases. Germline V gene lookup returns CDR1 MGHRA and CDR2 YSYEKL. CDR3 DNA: TGCGCCAGCAGCCTTATGGTCGGAACCTACGAGCAGTACTTC. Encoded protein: CASSLMVGTYEQYF.

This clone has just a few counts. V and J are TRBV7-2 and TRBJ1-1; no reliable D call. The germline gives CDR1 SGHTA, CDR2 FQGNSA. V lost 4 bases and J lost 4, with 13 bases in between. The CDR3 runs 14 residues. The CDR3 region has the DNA TGTGCCAGCAGCTCCGGACTCCGCGGCACTGAAGCTTTCTTT. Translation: CASSSGLRGTEAFF.

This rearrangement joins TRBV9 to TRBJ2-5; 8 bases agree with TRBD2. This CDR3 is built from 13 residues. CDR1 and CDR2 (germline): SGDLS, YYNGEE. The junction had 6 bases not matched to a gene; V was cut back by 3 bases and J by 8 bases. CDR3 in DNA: TGTGCCAGCAGCGCCAGCGGGGGCTTAACCCAGTACTTC. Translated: CASSASGGLTQYF.

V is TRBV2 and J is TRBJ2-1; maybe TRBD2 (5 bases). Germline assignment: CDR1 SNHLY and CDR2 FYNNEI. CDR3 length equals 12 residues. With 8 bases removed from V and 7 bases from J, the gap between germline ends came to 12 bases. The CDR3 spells CASVGRRNEQFF. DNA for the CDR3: TGTGCCAGCGTGGGGAGAAGGAATGAGCAGTTCTTC. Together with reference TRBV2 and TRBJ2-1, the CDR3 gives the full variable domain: EPEVTQTPSHQVTQMGQEVILRCVPISNHLYFYWYRQILGQKVEFLVSFYNNEISEKSEIFDDQFSVERPDGSNFTLKIRSTKLEDSAMYFCASVGRRNEQFFGPGTRLTVL.

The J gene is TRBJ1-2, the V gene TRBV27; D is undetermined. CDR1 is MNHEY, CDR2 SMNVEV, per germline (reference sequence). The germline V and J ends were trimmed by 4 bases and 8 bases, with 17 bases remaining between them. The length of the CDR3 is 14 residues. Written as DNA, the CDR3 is TGTGCCAGCAGTTCACCGAGGGTGGCAGGCGGCTACACCTTC. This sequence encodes CASSSPRVAGGYTF.

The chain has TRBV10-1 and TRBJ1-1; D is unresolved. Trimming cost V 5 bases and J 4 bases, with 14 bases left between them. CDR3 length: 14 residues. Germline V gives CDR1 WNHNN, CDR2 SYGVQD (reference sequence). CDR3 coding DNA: TGCGCCAGCAGTAGAACCGCCCAGCGCACTGAAGCTTTCTTT. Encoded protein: CASSRTAQRTEAFF.

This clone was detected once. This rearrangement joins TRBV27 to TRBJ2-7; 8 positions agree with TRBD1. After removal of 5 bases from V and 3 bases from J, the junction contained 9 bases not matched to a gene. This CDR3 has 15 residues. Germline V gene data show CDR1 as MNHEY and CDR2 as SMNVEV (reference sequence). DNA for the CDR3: TGTGCCAGCAGTCTGACAGGGGTCTTCGACTACGAGCAGTACTTC. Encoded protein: CASSLTGVFDYEQYF.

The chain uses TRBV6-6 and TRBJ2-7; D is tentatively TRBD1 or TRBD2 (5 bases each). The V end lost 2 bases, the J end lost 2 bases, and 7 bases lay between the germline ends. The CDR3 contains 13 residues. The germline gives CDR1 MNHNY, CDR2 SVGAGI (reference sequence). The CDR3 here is CASSYGGPYEQYF. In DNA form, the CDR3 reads TGTGCCAGCAGTTACGGGGGTCCCTACGAGCAGTACTTC.

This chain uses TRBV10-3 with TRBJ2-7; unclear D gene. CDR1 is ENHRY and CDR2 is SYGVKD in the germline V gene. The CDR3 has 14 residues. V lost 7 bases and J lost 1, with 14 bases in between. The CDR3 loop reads CAITSQPESYEQYF. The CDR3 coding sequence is TGTGCCATCACTTCCCAACCGGAGTCCTACGAGCAGTACTTC.

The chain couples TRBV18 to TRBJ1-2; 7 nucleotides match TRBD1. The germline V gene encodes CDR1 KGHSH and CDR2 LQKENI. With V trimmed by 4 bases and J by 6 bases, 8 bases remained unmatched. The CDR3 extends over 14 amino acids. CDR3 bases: TGTGCCAGCTCACACTCGACAGGGCCGGATGGCTACACCTTC. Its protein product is CASSHSTGPDGYTF.

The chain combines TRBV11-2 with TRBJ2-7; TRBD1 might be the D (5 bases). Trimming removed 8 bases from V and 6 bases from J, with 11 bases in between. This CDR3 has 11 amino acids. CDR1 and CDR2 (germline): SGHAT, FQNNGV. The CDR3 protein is CASVRAGEQYF. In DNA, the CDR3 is TGTGCCAGCGTCAGGGCAGGCGAGCAGTACTTC.

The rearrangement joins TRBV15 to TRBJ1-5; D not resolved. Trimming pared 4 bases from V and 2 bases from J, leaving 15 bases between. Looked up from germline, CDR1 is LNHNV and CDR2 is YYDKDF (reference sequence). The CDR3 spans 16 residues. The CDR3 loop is CATSNKDLWRNQPQHF. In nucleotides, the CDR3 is TGTGCCACCAGCAATAAAGACCTTTGGCGCAATCAGCCCCAGCATTTT.

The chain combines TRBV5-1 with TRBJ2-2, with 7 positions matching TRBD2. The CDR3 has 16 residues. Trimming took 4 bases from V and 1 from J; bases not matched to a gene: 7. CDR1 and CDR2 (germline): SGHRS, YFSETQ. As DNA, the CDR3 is TGCGCCAGCAGCCCGGCGGGGGTAAGGAACACCGGGGAGCTGTTTTTT. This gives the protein CASSPAGVRNTGELFF. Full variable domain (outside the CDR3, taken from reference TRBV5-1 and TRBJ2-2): KAGVTQTPRYLIKTRGQQVTLSCSPISGHRSVSWYQQTPGQGLQFLFEYFSETQRNKGNFPGRFSGRQFSNSRSEMNVSTLELGDSALYLCASSPAGVRNTGELFFGEGSRLTVL.

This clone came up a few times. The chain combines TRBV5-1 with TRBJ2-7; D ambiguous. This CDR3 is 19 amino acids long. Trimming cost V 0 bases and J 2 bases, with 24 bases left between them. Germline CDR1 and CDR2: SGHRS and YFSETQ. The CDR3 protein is CASSLALDPLGRVPYEQYF. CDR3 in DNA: TGCGCCAGCAGCTTGGCCTTGGATCCTCTTGGTAGGGTACCCTACGAGCAGTACTTC.

The CDR3 protein is CASSSEPTGTNIYEQYF. The CDR3 DNA is TGCGCCAGCAGCTCCGAACCCACCGGGACAAACATCTACGAGCAGTACTTC. The J gene is TRBJ2-7, the V gene TRBV5-1; TRBD1 might be the D (6 bases). The CDR3 sequence is 17 residues long. Trimming removed 3 bases at V and 3 bases at J, with 22 bases between. Germline V CDR1 and CDR2: SGHRS, YFSETQ.